The rows below give T cell receptor beta chains drawn from one sample of a study of cytomegalovirus exposure and HLA in healthy donors. Method: immunoSEQ multiplex PCR; TCRdb's copy keeps in-frame clones and lacks some. This table has about 40,000 clones, almost 70% appearing once. Sequenced input: PBMCs. The receptor source for this set is a man between 35 and 55 years old in good health and CMV-seronegative. The CDR3 runs from the conserved cysteine through the conserved F or W. The D gene is left open where the match is weak. Clone size is shown for a subset of rows, as once, few, many or a class of expanded clone.

CDR3 protein | CDR3 DNA | V gene | clone size | D gene | CDR3 length | J gene
CASSGGVLNQPQHF | TGTGCCTCCTCGGGAGGAGTCTTGAATCAGCCCCAGCATTTT | TRBV19 | few | - | 14 | TRBJ1-5
CAWSVRSNGELFF | TGTGCCTGGAGTGTACGTAGCAACGGGGAGCTGTTTTTT | TRBV30 | - | - | 13 | TRBJ2-2
CASSLTYLAKNIQYF | TGCGCCAGCAGCTTGACCTACTTAGCCAAAAACATTCAGTACTTC | TRBV5-1 | - | - | 15 | TRBJ2-4
CASSTGPGGYGYTF | TGTGCCAGCAGCACGGGACCGGGGGGGTATGGCTACACCTTC | TRBV7-8 | - | - | 14 | TRBJ1-2
CASRESGVSGNTIYF | TGTGCCAGCAGGGAGTCGGGGGTCTCTGGAAACACCATATATTTT | TRBV28 | - | - | 15 | TRBJ1-3
CAWGSGGSYEQYF | TGTGCCTGGGGCAGCGGGGGCTCCTACGAGCAGTACTTC | TRBV30 | - | TRBD2 | 13 | TRBJ2-7
CASSGDREVNQPQHF | TGTGCCAGCAGTGGGGACAGGGAGGTCAATCAGCCCCAGCATTTT | TRBV2 | - | TRBD1 | 15 | TRBJ1-5
CASSYSRLPSTEAFF | TGTGCCAGCAGTTACTCGCGGCTGCCCTCCACTGAAGCTTTCTTT | TRBV6-5 | - | - | 15 | TRBJ1-1
CASSSGSTEAFF | TGTGCCAGCAGCTCCGGGAGCACTGAAGCTTTCTTT | TRBV5-6 | - | - | 12 | TRBJ1-1
CASSQSEARAGYTF | TGCGCCAGCAGTCAATCGGAGGCCAGAGCAGGCTACACCTTC | TRBV23-1 | - | - | 14 | TRBJ1-2
CASGRTDTQYF | TGTGCCAGCGGGCGCACAGATACGCAGTATTTT | TRBV6-5 | - | - | 11 | TRBJ2-3
CASSYSFAGGDSPLHF | TGTGCCAGCAGTTACTCGTTTGCAGGGGGAGATTCACCCCTCCACTTT | TRBV6-5 | - | TRBD1 | 16 | TRBJ1-6
CASSLTTGTKLFF | TGTGCCAGCAGTTTAACAACAGGGACAAAACTGTTTTTT | TRBV28 | few | - | 13 | TRBJ1-4
CASSPLAGMQEGGYTF | TGTGCCAGCAGTCCCCTGGCCGGAATGCAGGAAGGTGGCTACACCTTC | TRBV28 | few | - | 16 | TRBJ1-2
CASSGRYSSYNEQFF | TGTGCCAGCAGTGGTAGGTACAGCTCCTACAATGAGCAGTTCTTC | TRBV6-1 | - | - | 15 | TRBJ2-1
CASSLVLAGEETQYF | TGCGCCAGCAGCTTGGTACTAGCGGGGGAAGAGACCCAGTACTTC | TRBV5-1 | medium-sized | TRBD2 | 15 | TRBJ2-5
CASSFTGNSGYTF | TGTGCCAGCAGTTTTACAGGGAATAGTGGCTACACCTTC | TRBV2 | once | - | 13 | TRBJ1-2
CASSIFGQGYPSPYNEQFF | TGTGCCAGTAGTATTTTTGGACAGGGGTACCCGTCCCCCTACAATGAGCAGTTCTTC | TRBV19 | - | TRBD1 | 19 | TRBJ2-1
CASSLELNYGYTF | TGTGCCAGCAGCTTGGAGTTGAACTATGGCTACACCTTC | TRBV7-9 | few | - | 13 | TRBJ1-2
CASSSGTGVGYTF | TGTGCCAGCAGTTCGGGGACAGGCGTTGGCTACACCTTC | TRBV6-5 | - | TRBD1 | 13 | TRBJ1-2
CASSSSPRQVRARYGYTF | TGTGCCAGCAGCTCGAGCCCCCGACAGGTTCGGGCGAGATATGGCTACACCTTC | TRBV9 | - | - | 18 | TRBJ1-2
CASSQGEETTYGYTF | TGTGCCAGCAGCCAAGGGGAGGAGACGACCTATGGCTACACCTTC | TRBV4-2 | - | - | 15 | TRBJ1-2
CSVTRGTGETDTQYF | TGCAGCGTCACCCGCGGGACAGGGGAAACAGATACGCAGTATTTT | TRBV29-1 | - | TRBD1 | 15 | TRBJ2-3
CAWSPRRGGYEQYF | TGTGCCTGGAGCCCCCGGAGGGGAGGGTACGAGCAGTACTTC | TRBV30 | few | TRBD2 | 14 | TRBJ2-7
CASSQLNRGWGEAFF | TGCGCCAGCAGCCAGCTGAACAGGGGGTGGGGTGAAGCTTTCTTT | TRBV4-1 | - | TRBD1 | 15 | TRBJ1-1
CASSGTGGTDTQYF | TGTGCCAGCAGTGGGACAGGGGGCACAGATACGCAGTATTTT | TRBV6-1 | - | TRBD1 | 14 | TRBJ2-3
CASSQGQDANYGYTF | TGTGCCAGCAGCCAGGGACAGGACGCTAACTATGGCTACACCTTC | TRBV5-6 | few | TRBD1 | 15 | TRBJ1-2
CAWSPPRTVNSPLHF | TGTGCCTGGAGCCCCCCGAGGACAGTGAATTCACCCCTCCACTTT | TRBV30 | - | - | 15 | TRBJ1-6
CAISVAGGPSDTQYF | TGTGCCATCAGTGTAGCGGGGGGGCCATCAGATACGCAGTATTTT | TRBV10-3 | - | TRBD2 | 15 | TRBJ2-3
CASSPRTGVDNEQFF | TGCGCCAGCAGCCCTCGGACAGGGGTGGACAATGAGCAGTTCTTC | TRBV5-1 | - | TRBD1 | 15 | TRBJ2-1
CASSLLQGAGEAFF | TGTGCCAGCAGTTTACTACAGGGGGCAGGGGAAGCTTTCTTT | TRBV28 | - | TRBD1 | 14 | TRBJ1-1
CASSLAAGFGYTF | TGTGCCAGCAGCTTAGCGGCGGGGTTTGGCTACACCTTC | TRBV7-8 | - | - | 13 | TRBJ1-2
CASSDTPQALGGYTF | TGTGCCAGCAGTGACACTCCCCAGGCCCTTGGTGGCTACACCTTC | TRBV6-4 | few | - | 15 | TRBJ1-2
CASSKTAGYTF | TGTGCCAGCAGTAAGACAGCGGGCTACACCTTC | TRBV7-9 | - | - | 11 | TRBJ1-2
CAWGGTGAYEQYF | TGTGCCTGGGGGGGGACAGGGGCCTACGAGCAGTACTTC | TRBV30 | - | TRBD1 | 13 | TRBJ2-7
CASTPDRDRISYEQYF | TGTGCCAGCACTCCGGACCGGGACAGGATCAGTTACGAGCAGTACTTC | TRBV5-4 | - | TRBD1 | 16 | TRBJ2-7
CAWSMSSYNEQFF | TGTGCCTGGAGTATGAGCTCCTACAATGAGCAGTTCTTC | TRBV30 | - | - | 13 | TRBJ2-1
CASSQGTDRGYEQYF | TGCGCCAGCAGCCAAGGGACGGACAGGGGCTACGAGCAGTACTTC | TRBV4-3 | few | TRBD1 | 15 | TRBJ2-7
CASSEGTGNGYTF | TGTGCCAGCAGTGAAGGGACAGGGAATGGCTACACCTTC | TRBV2 | - | TRBD1 | 13 | TRBJ1-2
CASSQDQGVVGGYTF | TGCGCCAGCAGCCAAGATCAGGGGGTGGTGGGCGGCTACACCTTC | TRBV4-3 | - | TRBD1 | 15 | TRBJ1-2
CASSQTRTGNLAKNIQYF | TGCGCCAGCAGCCAAACTCGGACAGGGAATCTAGCCAAAAACATTCAGTACTTC | TRBV4-3 | large | TRBD1 | 18 | TRBJ2-4
CASSATGDSPLHF | TGTGCCAGCAGTGCGACAGGGGATTCACCCCTCCACTTT | TRBV2 | once | TRBD1 | 13 | TRBJ1-6
CASSLEKGASRDNEQFF | TGTGCCAGCAGCTTAGAGAAGGGGGCGAGTCGGGACAATGAGCAGTTCTTC | TRBV7-6 | - | TRBD1 | 17 | TRBJ2-1
CASSRVGQVYGYTF | TGTGCCAGCAGTAGGGTGGGACAGGTTTATGGCTACACCTTC | TRBV6-5 | once | TRBD1 | 14 | TRBJ1-2
CSVGNPGMSGYTF | TGCAGCGTTGGTAACCCGGGGATGAGTGGCTACACCTTC | TRBV29-1 | few | - | 13 | TRBJ1-2
CASNQGEDYGYTF | TGTGCCAGCAACCAGGGGGAGGACTATGGCTACACCTTC | TRBV2 | - | TRBD1 | 13 | TRBJ1-2
CAWSVQRGVVGELFF | TGTGCCTGGAGTGTACAGCGGGGGGTAGTCGGGGAGCTGTTTTTT | TRBV30 | - | TRBD2 | 15 | TRBJ2-2
CAWRGSTEAFF | TGTGCCTGGAGGGGGAGCACTGAAGCTTTCTTT | TRBV30 | few | - | 11 | TRBJ1-1
CASKSMSSADTQYF | TGTGCCAGCAAGTCCATGAGCAGCGCAGATACGCAGTATTTT | TRBV19 | - | - | 14 | TRBJ2-3
CASIPTGRGYGYTF | TGTGCCAGCATCCCCACCGGGAGGGGGTATGGCTACACCTTC | TRBV6-5 | - | - | 14 | TRBJ1-2
CASSLPSSTAYGYTF | TGTGCCAGCAGCTTACCAAGCTCGACTGCTTATGGCTACACCTTC | TRBV7-2 | few | - | 15 | TRBJ1-2